This TCR beta chain appears in the sequencing data of a study of Graves' ophthalmopathy and Graves' hyperthyroidism. At the level of the study: Stable hyperthyroidism referred to disease that showed no ophthalmopathy within 18 months of follow-up. Whole-study results and caveats: Stable hyperthyroidism and ophthalmopathy were told apart by a 13-signature model, which achieved just over 85% sensitivity and nearly 84% specificity.

This CDR3 spans 17 amino acids. The germline CDR1 and CDR2 sequences are LGHDT and YNNKEL (reference sequence). J gave up 1 base and V 0 bases, and 6 bases lay outside the gene matches. Amplification targeted the TCR beta CDR3 regions, with RNA transcripts as the source material. In the first round, RT-PCR was carried out with HTBI primers, and a multiplex PCR formed the second round. From the multiplex PCR reads, TCRdb called clonotypes with MiXCR, one entry per CDR3 protein. The sample contains over a million distinct CDR3 sequences, about two fifths of which appear only once. Diagnoses were established from clinical symptoms, serum thyroxine, TRAb, thyroid ultrasound and orbital computed tomography. This clonotype turned up a few times. Its specificity is unknown.

This sequence was found in an adult man with Graves' hyperthyroidism. The sample was peripheral blood or thyroid tissue (not recorded which). The V call is TRBV3-1, the J call TRBJ2-5; 9 bases align to TRBD2. The CDR3 nucleotides read TGTGCCAGCAGCCAAGATCAGGCGGGGGGGATCCAAGAGACCCAGTACTTC. Translated, it gives CASSQDQAGGIQETQYF.